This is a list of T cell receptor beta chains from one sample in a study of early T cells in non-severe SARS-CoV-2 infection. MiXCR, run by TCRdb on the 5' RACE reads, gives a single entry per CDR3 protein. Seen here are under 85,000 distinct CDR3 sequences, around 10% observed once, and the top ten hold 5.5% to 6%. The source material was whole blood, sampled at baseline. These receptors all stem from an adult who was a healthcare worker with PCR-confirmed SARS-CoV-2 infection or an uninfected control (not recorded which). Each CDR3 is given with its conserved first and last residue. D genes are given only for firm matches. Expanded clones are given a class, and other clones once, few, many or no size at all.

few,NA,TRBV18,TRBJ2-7,CASSLTRDSYEQYF,TGTGCCAGCTCACTGACCAGGGATTCCTACGAGCAGTACTTC
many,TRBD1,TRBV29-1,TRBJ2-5,CSVRDRETQYF,TGCAGCGTTCGGGACAGAGAGACCCAGTACTTC
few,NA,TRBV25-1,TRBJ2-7,CAVGLGVSYEQYF,TGTGCCGTAGGGTTGGGGGTCTCCTACGAGCAGTACTTC
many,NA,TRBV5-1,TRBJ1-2,CASSLGQGTYGYTF,TGCGCCAGCAGCTTGGGCCAAGGGACCTATGGCTACACCTTC
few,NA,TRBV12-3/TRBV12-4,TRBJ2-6,CASSFSVPGANVLTF,TGTGCCAGCAGTTTCTCCGTACCTGGGGCCAACGTCCTGACTTTC
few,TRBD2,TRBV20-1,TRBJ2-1,CSAKTPGLASSGEQFF,TGCAGTGCAAAGACCCCGGGACTAGCGAGTTCTGGTGAGCAGTTCTTC
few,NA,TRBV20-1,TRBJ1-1,CSARGGDTEAFF,TGCAGTGCTAGAGGGGGGGACACTGAAGCTTTCTTT
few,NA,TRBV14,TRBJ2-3,CASGRTVTDTQYF,TGTGCCAGCGGCAGGACTGTCACAGATACGCAGTATTTT
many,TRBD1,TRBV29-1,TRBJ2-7,CSVGGGTGSYEQYF,TGCAGCGTAGGGGGCGGCACTGGCTCCTACGAGCAGTACTTC
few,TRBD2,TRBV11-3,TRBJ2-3,CASSFALAGIDTQYF,TGTGCCAGCAGCTTCGCCCTAGCGGGTATAGATACGCAGTATTTT
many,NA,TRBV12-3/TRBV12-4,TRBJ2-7,CASSPSSYEQYF,TGTGCCAGCAGTCCTAGCTCCTACGAGCAGTACTTC
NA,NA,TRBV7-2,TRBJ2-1,CASSLEDRYNEQFF,TGTGCCAGCAGCTTAGAGGACAGATACAATGAGCAGTTCTTC
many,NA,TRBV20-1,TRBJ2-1,CSALVQSLVYNEQFF,TGCAGTGCTCTCGTCCAGTCCCTGGTTTACAATGAGCAGTTCTTC
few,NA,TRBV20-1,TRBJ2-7,CSAREGLREQYF,TGCAGTGCTAGAGAGGGCCTTCGGGAGCAGTACTTC
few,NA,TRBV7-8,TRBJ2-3,CASSRSVGITDTQYF,TGTGCCAGCAGCCGCTCCGTGGGGATCACAGATACGCAGTATTTT
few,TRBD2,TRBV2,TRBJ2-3,CASREAGNTDTQYF,TGTGCCAGCAGAGAAGCGGGGAACACAGATACGCAGTATTTT
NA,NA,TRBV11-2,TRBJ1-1,CASSGGIEAFF,TGTGCCAGCAGCGGGGGGATTGAAGCTTTCTTT
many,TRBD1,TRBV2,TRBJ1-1,CASSYGTGESTFF,TGTGCCAGCAGTTATGGGACAGGGGAGTCGACTTTCTTT
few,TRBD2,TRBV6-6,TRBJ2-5,CASSSKTSGGVKETQYF,TGTGCCAGCAGTTCGAAGACTAGCGGGGGGGTAAAAGAGACCCAGTACTTC
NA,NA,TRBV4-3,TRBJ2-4,CASSQGVGGLTNIQYF,TGCGCCAGCAGCCAAGGTGTGGGGGGGCTTACAAACATTCAGTACTTC
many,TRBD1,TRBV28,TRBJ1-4,CASSTDREGGEKLFF,TGTGCCAGCAGTACCGACAGGGAAGGGGGTGAAAAACTGTTTTTT
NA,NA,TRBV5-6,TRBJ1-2,CASSLKTAPYGYTF,TGTGCCAGCAGCCTAAAGACAGCACCCTATGGCTACACCTTC
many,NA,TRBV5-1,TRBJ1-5,CASSLRQGGQPQHF,TGCGCCAGCAGCTTGAGGCAGGGCGGACAGCCCCAGCATTTT
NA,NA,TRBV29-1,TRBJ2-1,CSEVTGLGYNEQFF,TGCAGCGAGGTCACGGGGCTAGGATACAATGAGCAGTTCTTC
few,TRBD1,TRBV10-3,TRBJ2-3,CAISDRGSSTDTQYF,TGTGCCATCAGCGACAGGGGATCGAGCACAGATACGCAGTATTTT
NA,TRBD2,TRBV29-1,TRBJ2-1,CSVEDPGLAFPFF,TGCAGCGTTGAAGATCCGGGACTAGCATTTCCGTTCTTC
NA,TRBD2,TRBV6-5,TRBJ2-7,CASLSAGDSYEQYF,TGTGCCAGCCTCAGTGCGGGGGACTCCTACGAGCAGTACTTC
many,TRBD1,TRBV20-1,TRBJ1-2,CSAAGGRDGGYTF,TGCAGTGCTGCAGGGGGTAGGGATGGTGGCTACACCTTC
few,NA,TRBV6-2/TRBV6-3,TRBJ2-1,CASSYVGYNEQFF,TGTGCCAGCAGTTACGTGGGTTACAATGAGCAGTTCTTC